The 16 T cell receptor beta chains below were found in one sample sequenced in a study of shared clonotypes between healthy human individuals. Here immunoSEQ multiplex PCR was the method, and the copy in TCRdb shows in-frame clones only, minus some. The data contain some 1.5 million clones, roughly 96% of them singletons. The sample consisted of naive CD4+ T cells sorted from blood. Subset reported: CD45RA+ positively selected. The source of these receptors is a man aged 25 to 40 in good health.

This clone was observed a handful of times. The rearrangement links TRBV15 to TRBJ2-7, with a weak D call TRBD1 (6 bases). The CDR3 consists of 15 residues. CDR1 is LNHNV and CDR2 is YYDKDF in the germline V gene (reference sequence). V was shortened by 5 bases and J by 2 bases, with 16 bases between the two germline ends. The CDR3 DNA reads TGTGCCACCAGCCGTCCCGGGACATCCACCTACGAGCAGTACTTC. This translates into CATSRPGTSTYEQYF.

The V call is TRBV6-5, the J call TRBJ2-1; D perhaps matches TRBD2 (6 bases). The germline V gene has CDR1 MNHEY and CDR2 SVGAGI. V gave up 5 bases and J gave up 3 bases, with 14 bases separating them. The CDR3 consists of 15 residues. In nucleotides, the CDR3 is TGTGCCAGCAGTCCGGATAGGGGACTCTACAATGAGCAGTTCTTC. It codes for CASSPDRGLYNEQFF.

V and J are TRBV5-1 and TRBJ2-3, with a tentative D call TRBD2 (5 bases). The germline V gene encodes CDR1 SGHRS and CDR2 YFSETQ. V was clipped by 3 bases and J by 1 base, with 12 bases between them. This CDR3 has 15 amino acids. CDR3 amino acids: CASSSGIPGTDTQYF. CDR3 nucleotide sequence: TGCGCCAGCAGCTCGGGGATACCCGGCACAGATACGCAGTATTTT.

This chain connects TRBV5-1 to TRBJ2-2; no clear D gene. Germline CDR1 SGHRS, CDR2 YFSETQ. V was shortened by 0 bases and J by 0 bases, with 6 bases between the two germline ends. CDR3 length: 15 amino acids. CDR3 in DNA: TGCGCCAGCAGCTTGGGACCTACGAACACCGGGGAGCTGTTTTTT. Its protein product is CASSLGPTNTGELFF.

The rearrangement links TRBV7-3 to TRBJ2-1; 7 bases are shared with TRBD2. V shed 3 bases, J shed 8 bases, and the junction held 4 bases outside the gene matches. CDR3 length: 13 residues. From germline, CDR1 is SGHTA and CDR2 FQGTGA. CDR3: CASSFARGDEQFF. The CDR3 DNA reads TGTGCCAGCAGCTTTGCCCGGGGGGATGAGCAGTTCTTC.

V is TRBV7-6 and J is TRBJ2-1; 8 bases line up with TRBD2. The CDR3 has 16 residues. V lost 1 base, J lost 7 bases, and 9 bases stayed unmatched. Germline lookup yields CDR1 SGHVS and CDR2 FNYEAQ. CDR3 DNA: TGTGCCAGCAGCTTAGACCCCGGCGCGGGAGGTAATGAGCAGTTCTTC. This translates into CASSLDPGAGGNEQFF. Based on the CDR3 plus reference TRBV7-6 and TRBJ2-1, the full variable domain is GAGVSQSPRYKVTKRGQDVALRCDPISGHVSLYWYRQALGQGPEFLTYFNYEAQQDKSGLPNDRFSAERPEGSISTLTIQRTEQRDSAMYRCASSLDPGAGGNEQFFGPGTRLTVL.

The V and J genes are TRBV5-3 and TRBJ1-2; D call uncertain. TRBV5-3 is assigned to the ORF class and has an uncertain function. The CDR3 runs to 14 residues. Between the trimmed V and J ends, which lost 0 bases and 0 bases, there was a span of 6 bases. CDR3 sequence reads: CARSLDGSNYGYTF. DNA of the CDR3: TGTGCCAGAAGCTTGGACGGGTCTAACTATGGCTACACCTTC.

The rearrangement uses TRBV5-1 and TRBJ2-5; no firm D call. The germline V and J ends were trimmed by 3 bases and 0 bases, with 12 bases remaining between them. Germline CDR1 SGHRS, CDR2 YFSETQ. The CDR3 length is 15 residues. Here the CDR3 DNA reads TGCGCCAGCAGCTCTGGCCAGCTGTACCAAGAGACCCAGTACTTC. This gives the protein CASSSGQLYQETQYF.

The chain couples TRBV20-1 to TRBJ2-7; D is uncertain. CDR1 is DFQATT and CDR2 is SNEGSKA in the germline V gene (reference sequence). This CDR3 contains 11 residues. The germline V and J ends were trimmed by 6 bases and 6 bases, with 12 bases remaining between them. CDR3 DNA sequence: TGCAGTGCAGCATCCAAGGGCGAGCAGTACTTC. This gives the protein CSAASKGEQYF.

The chain carries TRBV2 and TRBJ2-7; D uncertain. The CDR3 contains 14 residues. V was cut by 8 bases and J by 1 base, with 15 bases left in between. The germline CDR1 and CDR2 sequences are SNHLY and FYNNEI. The CDR3 coding sequence is TGTGCCAGCCCCTCAGCTTCTGGGTCCTACGAGCAGTACTTC. Residues: CASPSASGSYEQYF.

This clone was recorded only once. The chain is built from TRBV14 and TRBJ2-3, with a possible D match to TRBD2 (5 bases). V was clipped by 1 base and J by 7 bases, with 15 bases between them. The CDR3 has 15 amino acids. Looked up from germline, CDR1 is SGHDN and CDR2 is FVKESK. CDR3 DNA sequence: TGTGCCAGCAGCCAAGGAGGGAGCAGAATAAATACGCAGTATTTT. Translated, it gives CASSQGGSRINTQYF.

This chain uses TRBV18 with TRBJ2-7; 9 bases map to TRBD2. This CDR3 is built from 17 residues. Germline trimming cut 3 bases from V and 3 bases from J; bases unmatched to any gene: 12. Looked up from germline, CDR1 is KGHSH and CDR2 is LQKENI. In DNA, the CDR3 is TGTGCCAGCTCACCCCCCTCCCCCGGGACTAGCCTCTACGAGCAGTACTTC. Residues: CASSPPSPGTSLYEQYF.

The rearrangement links TRBV10-1 to TRBJ2-1; D unresolved. Germline lookup yields CDR1 WNHNN and CDR2 SYGVQD (reference sequence). The CDR3 is 11 amino acids. V was shortened by 2 bases and J by 5 bases, with 1 base between the two germline ends. CDR3 sequence (DNA): TGCGCCAGCAGTGAGGACAATGAGCAGTTCTTC. Protein sequence: CASSEDNEQFF.

The genes are TRBV19 and TRBJ2-3; D may be TRBD2 (6 bases). V lost 6 bases and J lost 4, with 17 bases in between. Germline-derived CDR1 and CDR2 are LNHDA and SQIVND (reference sequence). The CDR3 covers 15 residues. The CDR3 DNA follows: TGTGCCAGTAGAATATTCGGGAGTGGTGCAGATACGCAGTATTTT. Its translation: CASRIFGSGADTQYF. Full variable domain (missing parts from reference TRBV19 and TRBJ2-3): DGGITQSPKYLFRKEGQNVTLSCEQNLNHDAMYWYRQDPGQGLRLIYYSQIVNDFQKGDIAEGYSVSREKKESFPLTVTSAQKNPTAFYLCASRIFGSGADTQYFGPGTRLTVL.

The gene calls are TRBV2 and TRBJ2-5, with 7 bases fitting TRBD2. CDR1 SNHLY and CDR2 FYNNEI come from the germline V gene. J lost 4 bases, V lost 8 bases, and 4 bases had no gene match. This CDR3 spans 12 amino acids. The CDR3 coding sequence is TGTGCCAGCGGGAGGGCCAGAGAGACCCAGTACTTC. It yields the protein CASGRARETQYF.

The V and J genes are TRBV5-6 and TRBJ1-5; D is unresolved. The CDR3 spans 17 residues. Germline V CDR1 and CDR2: SGHDT, YYEEEE. Deletions cut 6 bases from V and 3 bases from J, with 22 bases between. This chain's CDR3 is CASTSQRSYRYNQPQHF. The CDR3, as DNA: TGTGCCAGCACCTCCCAAAGATCCTACAGATACAATCAGCCCCAGCATTTT.